This T cell receptor beta chain was documented in a study of T cell responses to AZD1222 COVID-19 vaccine. General study results and limits: Only after the peak T cell response were repertoires sampled. The donor cohort was predominantly white British with a female majority, and clonal diversity may have been underestimated.

CDR1 and CDR2 from the germline V gene are MDHEN and SYDVKM. The V end was cut by 5 bases, the J end by 8 bases, with 16 bases between. The CDR3 loop spans 13 amino acids. Concerning this clone itself: Its antigen is unknown.

The assay was immunoSEQ multiplex PCR, and TCRdb's table has in-frame clones only and misses some. The sample contains 150,000 to 200,000 clones, approximately 94% of which appear only once. The V and J genes are TRBV28 and TRBJ2-7; the D call may be TRBD1 or TRBD2 (6 bases each). This TCR was sampled from an adult who received the MenACWY meningococcal vaccine as a control. The sequenced sample was peripheral blood, obtained 28 days after the second dose of the MenACWY control vaccine. As DNA, the CDR3 is TGTGCCAGCAGTACCCGGGGGCCCCCACAGCAGTACTTC. Its protein product is CASSTRGPPQQYF.